This T cell receptor (beta chain) originates from a study of untreated major depressive disorder. The study, taken as a whole, reports: Depressed patients' CD4+ T cells carried increased TRBV05-01 (Vbeta 5.1) usage versus control CD4+ T cells. Generalizability is limited by the comparatively small study sample. In every subject, the five largest TRBV05-01 clones were private.

Concerning this clone itself: What it binds is unknown.

Germline V gene lookup returns CDR1 MNHEY and CDR2 SVGAGI. After removal of 5 bases from V and 6 bases from J, the junction contained 7 bases not matched to a gene. The CDR3 is 13 amino acids. No current or lifetime mood disorder and depressive symptom score of 5 or less defined controls. Produced via immunoSEQ multiplex PCR; TCRdb's table is partial and in-frame only. The data contain 15,000 to 20,000 clones, 85% to 90% of them singletons. The sequencing sample was made of CD4+ T cells from PBMCs. The TCR sequence derives from a woman aged 25 to 39 in good health. V is TRBV6-5 and J is TRBJ2-7; 7 nucleotides line up with TRBD2. CDR3 sequence: CASSQTGLGEQYF. The CDR3 region has the DNA TGTGCCAGCAGTCAAACCGGACTAGGCGAGCAGTACTTC.